Included here is one T cell receptor beta chain sequence, with context. Its antigen is not known. Researchers reported that TCR beta cDNA libraries carried unique molecular identifiers. MiXCR was run by TCRdb on the PCR reads, yielding one entry per CDR3 protein. The sample lists hundreds of thousands of distinct CDR3 sequences, around 53% occurring once. The source of the sample is a study of post-analysis software for immune sequencing data. General observations from the study: Patients had higher frequencies than controls of about five TRBV segments, including TRBV5-6, TRBV5-1 and TRBV20-1.

There are 13 residues in the CDR3. The chain has TRBV21-1 and TRBJ2-3; the DNA was not compared with TRBD2, the D call given in the table. TRBV21-1 is a recognized pseudogene. The sequence was collected from a girl aged 10-17 years with multiple sclerosis. Material: blood. CDR3: CASSKSRVDTQYF. In DNA, the CDR3 is TGTGCCAGCAGCAAGTCGAGGGTAGATACGCAGTATTTT.